This T cell receptor (beta chain) originates from a study of T cells in tumors after PD-1 blockade. Only in-frame clones appear in the TCRdb table, and some are missing; sequencing was by immunoSEQ multiplex PCR. The sample records roughly 60,000 clones, about 82% being singletons. V was clipped by 4 bases and J by 0 bases; unmatched bases: 7. Per germline, CDR1 SGHTS and CDR2 YDEGEE. CDR3 length equals 16 residues. Sequences were derived from PBMCs, sampled before anti-PD-1 treatment. The chain joins TRBV5-8 to TRBJ1-1, with TRBD1 identical over 9 bases. The TCR was taken from a human donor with basal cell carcinoma. In DNA, the CDR3 is TGTGCCAGCAGCCCCGGGACAGGGATACTGAACACTGAAGCTTTCTTT. Translating gives CASSPGTGILNTEAFF.